This TCR beta chain stems from a study of blood T cell repertoires in COVID-19. Study at large: The study drew acute and convalescent COVID-19 samples from the United States, Italy and Spain.

TCRdb's copy holds only in-frame clones and misses some; the assay was immunoSEQ multiplex PCR. The sample has 150,000 to 200,000 clones, 85% seen once. V shed 1 base and J shed 3 bases, with 11 bases lying between them. CDR3 length equals 15 residues. Germline CDR1 and CDR2: SSHAT and FNYEAQ (reference sequence). The specimen was peripheral blood. The chain couples TRBV7-7 to TRBJ2-3; D might be TRBD2 (5 bases). The receptor was isolated from a human donor with acute or convalescent COVID-19. The donor label of this sample is uncertain. Written as DNA, the CDR3 is TGTGCCAGCAGCTTAGGGCCGGGAAAAACAGATACGCAGTATTTT. This codes for CASSLGPGKTDTQYF.